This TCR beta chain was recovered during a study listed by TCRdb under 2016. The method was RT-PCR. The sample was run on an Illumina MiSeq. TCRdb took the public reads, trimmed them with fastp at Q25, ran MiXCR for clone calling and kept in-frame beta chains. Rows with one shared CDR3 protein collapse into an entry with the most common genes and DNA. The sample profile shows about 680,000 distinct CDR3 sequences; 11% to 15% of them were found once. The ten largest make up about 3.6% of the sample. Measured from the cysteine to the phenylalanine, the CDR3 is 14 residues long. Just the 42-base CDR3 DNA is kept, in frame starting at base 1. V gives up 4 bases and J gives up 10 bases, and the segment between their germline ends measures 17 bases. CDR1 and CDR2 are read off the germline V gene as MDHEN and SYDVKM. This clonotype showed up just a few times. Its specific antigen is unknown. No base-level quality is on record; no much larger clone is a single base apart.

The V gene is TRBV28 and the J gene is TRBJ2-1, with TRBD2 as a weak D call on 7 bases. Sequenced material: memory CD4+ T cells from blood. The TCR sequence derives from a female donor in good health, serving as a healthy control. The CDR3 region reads CASSSRDWGGEQFF. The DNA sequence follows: TGTGCCAGCAGTTCCCGGGACTGGGGGGGCGAGCAGTTCTTC.